The sequence of this T cell receptor (beta chain) was determined in a study of cytomegalovirus exposure and HLA in healthy donors. The data were produced by immunoSEQ multiplex PCR, yet TCRdb's version contains in-frame clones alone and is incomplete. This sample has some 330,000 clones; 86% occur once, and the top ten carry 0.65% to 0.85%. The CDR3 has 15 residues. Looked up from germline, CDR1 is MNHEY and CDR2 is SMNVEV (reference sequence). V dropped 4 bases and J dropped 4; count of bases not matched to a gene: 4. Study results and caveats: Researchers reported that a few CMV-associated chains were confirmed in vitro as CMV antigen-specific. Clusters of TCRs from the first cohort tended to co-occur in the 120 validation repertoires (as a later analysis found).

Details on this clone: What it binds is unknown.

The sequenced sample consisted of PBMCs. This chain uses TRBV27 with TRBJ2-5; TRBD1 aligns across 12 bases. This sequence was found in a woman aged 18 to 35 in good health and CMV-seronegative. This chain's CDR3 is CASSSGTGGAETQYF. Written as DNA, the CDR3 is TGTGCCAGCAGTTCGGGGACAGGGGGCGCAGAGACCCAGTACTTC.